This TCR beta chain stems from a study of T cell repertoires in cytomegalovirus infection. Study observations and caveats: Clonotypes of TCR beta that were HLA-C-restricted and CMV-specific dominated the ex vivo response. Summed frequency of shared TCR beta families picked out CMV carriers who also had the relevant HLA.

This clonotype was picked up many times. Its target is unknown. The germline gives CDR1 SGHVS, CDR2 FQNEAQ. V shed 6 bases and J 1 base; nucleotides not matched to a gene: 9. The CDR3 runs to 16 residues. TCRdb re-analysed the reads in MiXCR, keeping a single row per CDR3 protein. The sample lists 45,000 to 55,000 distinct CDR3 sequences, under 25% seen once, with approximately 90% in the top ten. The source was CD8+ T cells from cultured PBMCs, collected from culture after CMV antigen stimulation. The J gene is TRBJ2-3, the V gene TRBV7-8; 8 bases align to TRBD1. The receptor's source is a human donor in good health (CMV status not recorded). Some clones in this sample may be carry-over from other donors' samples. CDR3 residues: CASSRVGGQGTDTQYF. The CDR3 DNA sequence: TGTGCCAGCAGTAGAGTTGGGGGACAGGGCACAGATACGCAGTATTTT.